What follows are 13 T cell receptor beta chains derived from one specimen sequenced in a study of a mutant IDH1 vaccine in newly diagnosed glioma. Specified time point: baseline, week 1 (first vaccination visit). The sample's treatment: pre-vaccination baseline after standard-of-care therapy. Some clones are missing from TCRdb's copy, which holds only in-frame ones; the method was immunoSEQ multiplex PCR. Of around 87,000 clones in the sample, approximately 83% were seen once. This material consisted of PBMCs, taken from a glioma patient treated with radiotherapy, temozolomide or both. The receptors were gathered from a woman in her fifties or sixties with glioma.

The rearrangement links TRBV20-1 to TRBJ2-7; possible D gene TRBD2, 6 bases. The CDR3 has 11 residues. V was pared by 5 bases and J by 6 bases, with 11 bases between. Germline V gene sequence: CDR1 DFQATT, CDR2 SNEGSKA (reference sequence). The CDR3 reads CSASRLGEQYF. The CDR3, as DNA: TGCAGTGCTTCCCGACTAGGCGAGCAGTACTTC.

This chain connects TRBV9 to TRBJ2-5; 13 nucleotides match TRBD2. Unmatched junction bases numbered 7, after V lost 4 bases and J lost 4 bases. The CDR3 is 16 amino acids. Per the germline V gene, CDR1 is SGDLS and CDR2 is YYNGEE. This chain's CDR3 is CASSQIRTSGGETQYF. CDR3 coding DNA: TGTGCCAGCAGCCAAATACGGACTAGCGGGGGAGAGACCCAGTACTTC.

This chain links TRBV2 with TRBJ2-7; D gene uncertain. Germline V gives CDR1 SNHLY, CDR2 FYNNEI. The CDR3 extends over 15 amino acids. V lost 6 bases, J lost 2 bases, and 17 bases lay in between. In nucleotides, the CDR3 is TGTGCCAGCAGCCGATCCGGGTCCCCTACCTACGAGCAGTACTTC. This codes for CASSRSGSPTYEQYF.

This clone came up a few times. This chain uses TRBV5-8 with TRBJ1-6, with TRBD1 as a possible D gene (5 bases). Germline V gene sequence: CDR1 SGHTS, CDR2 YDEGEE. The CDR3 runs to 15 residues. V lost 3 bases and J 6 bases, leaving 13 bases between the germline ends. CDR3 sequence (DNA): TGTGCCAGCAGCTCCCGGAACAGGCCTAATTCACCCCTCCACTTT. It is translated as CASSSRNRPNSPLHF.

The chain recombines TRBV30 with TRBJ1-4; D perhaps matches TRBD1 (5 bases). Trimming took off 8 bases at V and 0 bases at J, with 19 bases between the two ends. Germline CDR1 and CDR2: GTSNPN and SVGIG (reference sequence). The CDR3 totals 16 residues. The CDR3 here is CARSLRGDTTNEKLFF. CDR3 bases: TGTGCCCGCTCCTTGCGGGGCGATACAACTAATGAAAAACTGTTTTTT.

The chain joins TRBV6-6 to TRBJ1-3; 11 nucleotides match TRBD1. The CDR3 has 15 residues. The V gene end was trimmed by 4 bases and the J gene end by 8 bases; junction bases not matched to a gene: 7. Germline values: CDR1 MNHNY, CDR2 SVGAGI (reference sequence). The CDR3 spells CASSSSGQGVYTIYF. CDR3 DNA: TGTGCCAGCAGTTCCTCGGGACAGGGGGTATACACCATATATTTT.

The chain is built from TRBV12-5 and TRBJ1-1, with D unresolved. Germline CDR1 is LGHNT and CDR2 is FRNRAP. The V end was cut by 0 bases, the J end by 6 bases, with 8 bases between. This CDR3 contains 13 residues. CDR3 residues: CASGLVDGSEAFF. In nucleotides, the CDR3 is TGTGCTAGTGGTTTGGTTGACGGGTCTGAAGCTTTCTTT.

The DNA for the CDR3 is TGTGCCAGCAGTTTATACGGGGTGAGCAATCAGCCCCAGCATTTT. As protein: CASSLYGVSNQPQHF. The chain couples TRBV27 to TRBJ1-5, with D unresolved. Germline CDR1 reads MNHEY; CDR2 reads SMNVEV (reference sequence). The CDR3 loop spans 15 amino acids. Trimming stripped 1 base from V and 1 base from J, with 8 bases between.

This chain joins TRBV10-2 and TRBJ2-2, with 7 bases aligning to TRBD2. Germline V gene data show CDR1 as WSHSY and CDR2 as SAAADI. The CDR3 is 14 residues long. J was trimmed by 2 bases and V by 9 bases; bases with no gene match: 6. CDR3 sequence (DNA): TGCGCCAGTAGATCTAGCGGTAACACCGGGGAGCTGTTTTTT. This codes for CASRSSGNTGELFF.

This clone was found a few times. The rearrangement links TRBV29-1 to TRBJ1-5; D call uncertain. V lost 4 bases, J lost 2 bases, and 9 bases lay in between. CDR3 length equals 13 residues. Per germline, CDR1 SQVTM and CDR2 ANQGSEA. Here the CDR3 reads CSVAGRGNQPQHF. Here the CDR3 DNA reads TGCAGCGTTGCGGGGAGGGGCAATCAGCCCCAGCATTTT.

This sequence joins TRBV6-1 and TRBJ1-1; the D gene is possibly TRBD1 (6 bases). Germline CDR1 and CDR2: MNHNS and SASEGT. The CDR3 contains 15 residues. The ends were cut back, 10 bases at V and 2 bases at J, with 20 bases in the middle. The CDR3 nucleotides read TGTGCCACCTTCGGACAGACCATCCCCAACACTGAAGCTTTCTTT. Translation: CATFGQTIPNTEAFF.

The V call is TRBV19, the J call TRBJ1-1, with D possibly TRBD1 on 5 matching bases. Germline-derived CDR1 and CDR2 are LNHDA and SQIVND (reference sequence). The CDR3 loop spans 15 amino acids. V lost 0 bases and J lost 4, with 12 bases in between. CDR3 residues: CASSIEGTGPTEAFF. CDR3 nucleotide sequence: TGTGCCAGTAGTATAGAGGGAACAGGACCCACTGAAGCTTTCTTT.

The CDR3 protein is CASSPWGGQETQYF. The CDR3 DNA reads TGTGCCAGCAGCCCCTGGGGGGGCCAAGAGACCCAGTACTTC. The chain has TRBV9 and TRBJ2-5, with TRBD2 identical over 7 bases. The CDR3 covers 14 residues. The germline V gene encodes CDR1 SGDLS and CDR2 YYNGEE. The V segment lost 4 bases and the J segment 1 base; nucleotides outside the gene matches: 4.